Listed here is a single TCR beta chain. The data derive from a study of T cell responses to AZD1222 COVID-19 vaccine. As for the study in general: Second doses at about 4 or about 12 weeks were pooled.

The repertoire was sequenced with immunoSEQ multiplex PCR; TCRdb's copy has only in-frame clones and lacks some. The sample has about 150,000 clones, under 95% seen once. V was clipped by 5 bases and J by 8 bases, with 14 bases between them. Per the germline V gene, CDR1 is SGHDT and CDR2 is YYEEEE. CDR3 length: 13 amino acids. The material sequenced was peripheral blood, taken on day 0 of AZD1222 vaccination. The genes are TRBV5-6 and TRBJ1-5, with no clear D. This receptor was identified in an adult in good health. DNA for the CDR3: TGTGCCAGCAGTAGTGGAGGATCGGAGCCCCAGCATTTT. This gives the protein CASSSGGSEPQHF.